This TCR beta chain was recorded in a study of T cell repertoires in cytomegalovirus infection. Study background: Matching HLA type and CMV infection were both indicated by public TCR beta signatures.

The CDR3 length is 15 residues. V dropped 6 bases and J dropped 1; count of bases not matched to a gene: 3. TCRdb fed the reads into MiXCR, producing one record per CDR3 protein. The table includes around 530,000 distinct CDR3 sequences, approximately 15% detected once. V and J are TRBV12-3 or TRBV12-4 and TRBJ2-3; 11 bases fit TRBD2. This receptor was taken from a human donor in good health (CMV status not recorded). Some clones in this sample may be carry-over from other donors' samples. The sample consisted of CD8+ T cells from PBMCs. CDR3 DNA sequence: TGTGCCAGCAGGACACTAGCGGGAGGCACAGATACGCAGTATTTT. Translated: CASRTLAGGTDTQYF.